This TCR beta chain comes out of a study of hypomethylating agent response in myelodysplastic syndrome listed by TCRdb under 2021. Study-wide context: The hypomethylating agent given was azacitidine in about 70% of the 11 patients and decitabine in 3 of 11 patients. Of the myelodysplastic syndrome patients in the cohort, nine or ten were male and 2 were female. A mean patient age of about 70 +/- 6 years was recorded, and a diploid cytogenetic profile was observed most commonly. The most frequent mutation was TET2, found in 5 of 11 patients. Complete response or hematologic improvement was achieved by six patients, and 4 or 5 patients were classified as non-responders. Complete response or hematologic improvement counted as response, and patients meeting neither criterion were classed as non-responders.

Bulk bone marrow was analyzed without sorting T-cell subsets. Immunosequencing of the TCR beta CDR3 regions was performed on bone marrow from about a dozen myelodysplastic syndrome patients before and after hypomethylating agent therapy. For longitudinal repertoire tracking, every patient provided one baseline bone marrow and two to three bone marrows collected at different post-treatment timepoints. Genomic DNA was isolated from whole bone marrow, and DNA quality was assessed with TapeStation, NanoDrop OneC and PicoGreen assays. Overall results and qualifications from the work: Only 11 to 12 patients were analyzed, so the study cohort was small. Novel clonotypes emerged more often in responders, while non-responders showed more contracted clonotypes after treatment. Whether the shared GLIPH2 clusters possibly recognize novel MDS antigens was not confirmed and still needs to be tested experimentally. Because the healthy control donors and the MDS patients were not matched by age, the comparison between MDS and healthy samples could have been affected. No significant change in richness, rarefaction diversity or clonality was detected after hypomethylating agent treatment, either across all patients or within response groups.

Library preparation employed the immunoSEQ multiplex PCR assay. Each sample was run at survey resolution as two replicates of 200 ng apiece, for a total of around 400 ng of DNA. Rearranged TCRB sequences in genomic DNA were detected with the hsTCRB kit, which uses multiplex PCR primers directed at V and J genes. In the first PCR, the CDR3 region was amplified for about 31 cycles with the QIAGEN Multiplex PCR Kit. An 8-cycle second PCR added sample barcodes and Illumina adapters to each replicate. Quantification of the pooled libraries was done with a QuantStudio 6 and the KAPA library quantification kit. About 15 pM of pooled libraries was sequenced on an Illumina MiSeq using 156-cycle single-end reads plus a 15-cycle index read. The paper's data handling went like this. Of roughly 170,000 unique clonotypes, roughly 1.8% were flagged by VDJdb annotation as previously reported viral-epitope-specific. The immunoSEQ Data Assistant and immunoSEQ Analyzer converted raw reads into normalized, annotated TCRB repertoires. BioAnalyzer and version 0.6.5 of the immunarch R package were the tools used for clonotype analysis. Every repertoire was downsampled to the clone count of the smallest repertoire before richness was estimated. Clonotypes were sorted into expanded, contracted or novel categories with Fisher's exact tests, where novel meant the clonotype had zero frequency before treatment. Significantly changed CDR3 beta sequences were clustered with GLIPH2 at simulation_depth=1000 and kmer_min_depth=3, and CDR3s shorter than five residues were left out. TCRdb obtained this table from immuneACCESS and retained in-frame rearrangements with V and J assigned. These tables miss some clones; where compared with another copy, unresolved V genes account for less than half of the shortfall, and the remainder is unexplained. Clonal size and the V and J genes are those of that table, whereas D and trimming came from the DNA. This sample has more than 3,000 clones in its table, and about 88% of those were observed once. The biggest ten clones account for roughly 21% of the sample.

About this clone itself: It lacks a known antigen. At one end the junction does not follow the germline gene, possibly because of a read error.

Per the germline V gene, MRHNA is the CDR1 and SNTAGT is the CDR2. Measured from the cysteine to the phenylalanine, the CDR3 is 14 residues long. Of all the DNA, just the CDR3 is kept, 42 bases in frame from base 1. The source is a human donor with myelodysplastic syndrome. The sequence links TRBV6-4 to TRBJ2-6; TRBD1 could be the D gene, as 5 bases match. The specimen was bone marrow, collected before or after starting hypomethylating agent treatment for myelodysplastic syndrome (not recorded which). The CDR3 reads as follows: CASSAGPGANALTF. The DNA sequence follows: TGTGCCAGCAGTGCAGGTCCTGGGGCCAACGCCCTGACTTTC.